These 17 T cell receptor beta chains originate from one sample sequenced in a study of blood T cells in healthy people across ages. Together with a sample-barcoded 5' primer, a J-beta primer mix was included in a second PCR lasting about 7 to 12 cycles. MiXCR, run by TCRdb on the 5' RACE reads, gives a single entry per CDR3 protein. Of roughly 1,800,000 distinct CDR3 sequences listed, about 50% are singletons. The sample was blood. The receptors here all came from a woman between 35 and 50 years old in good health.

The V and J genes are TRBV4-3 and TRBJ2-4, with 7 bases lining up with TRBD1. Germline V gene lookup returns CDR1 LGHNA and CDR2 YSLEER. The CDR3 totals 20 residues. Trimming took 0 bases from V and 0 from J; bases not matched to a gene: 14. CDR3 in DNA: TGCGCCAGCAGCCAAGATTTCAACAGGGGTCACGAACTAGCCAAAAACATTCAGTACTTC. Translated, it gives CASSQDFNRGHELAKNIQYF.

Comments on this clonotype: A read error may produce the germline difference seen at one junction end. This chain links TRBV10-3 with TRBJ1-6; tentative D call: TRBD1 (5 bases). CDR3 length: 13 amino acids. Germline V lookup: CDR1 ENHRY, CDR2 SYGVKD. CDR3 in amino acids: CAISDSYNPPLHF. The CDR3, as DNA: TGTGCCATCAGCGACAGCTATAATCCACCCCTCCACTTT.

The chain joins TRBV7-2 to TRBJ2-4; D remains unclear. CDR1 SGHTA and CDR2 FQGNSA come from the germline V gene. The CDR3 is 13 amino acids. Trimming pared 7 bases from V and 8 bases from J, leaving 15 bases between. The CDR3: CASKTHEEDIQYF. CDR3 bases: TGTGCCAGCAAAACTCACGAAGAAGACATTCAGTACTTC.

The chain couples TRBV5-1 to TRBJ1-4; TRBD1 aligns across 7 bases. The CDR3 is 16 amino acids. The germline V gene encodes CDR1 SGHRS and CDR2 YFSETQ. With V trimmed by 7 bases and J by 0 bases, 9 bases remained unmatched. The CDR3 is CASRYRGTATNEKLFF. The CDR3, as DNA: TGCGCCAGCCGCTATCGGGGGACAGCAACTAATGAAAAACTGTTTTTT.

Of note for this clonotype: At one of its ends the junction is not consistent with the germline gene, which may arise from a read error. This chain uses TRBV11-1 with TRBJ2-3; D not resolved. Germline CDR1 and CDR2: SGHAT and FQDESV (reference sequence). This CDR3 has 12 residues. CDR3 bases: TGTGCCGGCAGCCTCAGCACGGATACGCAGTATTTT. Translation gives CAGSLSTDTQYF. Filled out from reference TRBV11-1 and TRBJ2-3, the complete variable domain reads EAEVAQSPRYKITEKSQAVAFWCDPISGHATLYWYRQILGQGPELLVQFQDESVVDDSQLPKDRFSAERLKGVDSTLKIQPAELGDSAMYLCAGSLSTDTQYFGPGTRLTVL.

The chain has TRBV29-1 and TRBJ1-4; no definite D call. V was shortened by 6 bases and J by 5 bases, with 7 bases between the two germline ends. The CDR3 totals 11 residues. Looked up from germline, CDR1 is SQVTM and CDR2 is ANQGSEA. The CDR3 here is CSVGVNEKLFF. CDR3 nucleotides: TGCAGCGTCGGGGTGAATGAAAAACTGTTTTTT.

This CDR3 is CASSLRTAVNEKLFF. DNA of the CDR3: TGTGCCAGCAGCTTACGGACAGCCGTGAATGAAAAACTGTTTTTT. J is TRBJ1-4 and V is TRBV14, with a tentative D call TRBD1 (6 bases). CDR1 and CDR2 (germline): SGHDN, FVKESK. V was trimmed by 5 bases and J by 5 bases, leaving 15 bases between them. The CDR3 has 15 amino acids. The full variable domain, rest sourced from reference TRBV14 and TRBJ1-4, is EAGVTQFPSHSVIEKGQTVTLRCDPISGHDNLYWYRRVMGKEIKFLLHFVKESKQDESGMPNNRFLAERTGGTYSTLKVQPAELEDSGVYFCASSLRTAVNEKLFFGSGTQLSVL.

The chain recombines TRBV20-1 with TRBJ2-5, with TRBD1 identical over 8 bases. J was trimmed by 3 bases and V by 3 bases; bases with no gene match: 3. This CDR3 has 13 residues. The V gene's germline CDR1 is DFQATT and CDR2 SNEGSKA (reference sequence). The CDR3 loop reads CSARTGEEETQYF. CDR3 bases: TGCAGTGCTAGGACAGGGGAGGAAGAGACCCAGTACTTC.

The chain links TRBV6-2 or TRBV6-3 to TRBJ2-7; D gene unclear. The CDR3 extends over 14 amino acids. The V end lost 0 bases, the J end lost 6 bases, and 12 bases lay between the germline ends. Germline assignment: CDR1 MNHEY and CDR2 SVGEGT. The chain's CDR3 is CASSYSESLSEQYF. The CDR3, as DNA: TGTGCCAGCAGTTACTCTGAATCATTAAGCGAGCAGTACTTC.

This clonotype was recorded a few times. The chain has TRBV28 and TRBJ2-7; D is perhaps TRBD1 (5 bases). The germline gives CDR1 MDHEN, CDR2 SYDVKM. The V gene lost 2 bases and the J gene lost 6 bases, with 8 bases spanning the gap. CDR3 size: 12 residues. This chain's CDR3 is CASSLIGAEQYF. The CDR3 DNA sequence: TGTGCCAGCAGTTTAATTGGGGCCGAGCAGTACTTC. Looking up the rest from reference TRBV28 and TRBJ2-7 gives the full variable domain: DVKVTQSSRYLVKRTGEKVFLECVQDMDHENMFWYRQDPGLGLRLIYFSYDVKMKEKGDIPEGYSVSREKKERFSLILESASTNQTSMYLCASSLIGAEQYFGPGTRLTVT.

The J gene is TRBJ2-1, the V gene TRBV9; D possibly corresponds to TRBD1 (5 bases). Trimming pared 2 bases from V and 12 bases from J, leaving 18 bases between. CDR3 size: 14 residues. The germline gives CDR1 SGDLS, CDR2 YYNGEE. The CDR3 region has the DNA TGTGCCAGCAGCGTCGACTCCTCAGGGATGGGGCAGTTCTTC. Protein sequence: CASSVDSSGMGQFF.

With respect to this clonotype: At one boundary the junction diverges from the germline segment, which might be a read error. DNA for the CDR3: TGTGCCGGCAGTTGGGGACAGCAAGAGACCCAGTACTTC. Translating it yields CAGSWGQQETQYF. This chain links TRBV6-5 with TRBJ2-5, with 7 bases fitting TRBD1. The CDR3 is 13 residues long. Germline V gives CDR1 MNHEY, CDR2 SVGAGI.

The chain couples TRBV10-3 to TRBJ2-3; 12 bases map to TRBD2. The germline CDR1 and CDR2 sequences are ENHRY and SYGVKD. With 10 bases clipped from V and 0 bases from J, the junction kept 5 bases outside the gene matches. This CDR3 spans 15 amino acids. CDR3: CATGLAGLSTDTQYF. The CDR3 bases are TGTGCCACCGGACTAGCGGGGCTTAGCACAGATACGCAGTATTTT.

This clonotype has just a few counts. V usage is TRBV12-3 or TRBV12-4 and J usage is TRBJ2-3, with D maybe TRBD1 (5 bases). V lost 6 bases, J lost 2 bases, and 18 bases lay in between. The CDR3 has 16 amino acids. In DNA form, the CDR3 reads TGTGCCAGCAGCCCCCACAGAAGGGGTTTCACAGATACGCAGTATTTT. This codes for CASSPHRRGFTDTQYF.

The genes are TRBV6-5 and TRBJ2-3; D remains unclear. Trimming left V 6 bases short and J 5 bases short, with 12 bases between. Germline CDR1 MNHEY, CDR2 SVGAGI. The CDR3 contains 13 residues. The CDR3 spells CASRGYDKDTQYF. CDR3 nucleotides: TGTGCCAGCAGAGGATACGACAAAGATACGCAGTATTTT.

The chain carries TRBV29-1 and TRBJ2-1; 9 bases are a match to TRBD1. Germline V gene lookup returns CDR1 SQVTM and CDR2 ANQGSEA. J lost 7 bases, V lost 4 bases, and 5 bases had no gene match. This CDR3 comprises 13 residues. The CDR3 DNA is TGCAGCGTTGCACAGGGGGCGGGGAATGAGCAGTTCTTC. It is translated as CSVAQGAGNEQFF.

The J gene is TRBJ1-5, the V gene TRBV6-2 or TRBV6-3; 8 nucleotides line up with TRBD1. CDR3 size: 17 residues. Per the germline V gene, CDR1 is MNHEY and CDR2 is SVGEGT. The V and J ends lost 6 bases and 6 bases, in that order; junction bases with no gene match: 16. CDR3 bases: TGTGCCAGCAGCTCCCCGGCCGGGACAGGAAGGGGTCAGCCCCAGCATTTT. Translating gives CASSSPAGTGRGQPQHF.